These 14 T cell receptor beta chains came from one sample sequenced in a study of cytomegalovirus exposure and HLA in healthy donors. Primers for the PCR totalled 60 Vbeta and 13 Jbeta. The protocol was immunoSEQ multiplex PCR, while the TCRdb copy is restricted to in-frame clones and leaves out a portion. This table holds around 200,000 clones, roughly four fifths found once. The sample was PBMCs. The receptors here all came from a woman between 45 and 65 years old in good health and CMV-seropositive.

The V call is TRBV6-1, the J call TRBJ1-1; possibly TRBD1 for D (6 bases). Trimming removed 5 bases at V and 6 bases at J, with 10 bases between. Germline V gene data show CDR1 as MNHNS and CDR2 as SASEGT. The CDR3 covers 12 residues. CDR3 protein: CASSSQGPEAFF. For the CDR3, the DNA is TGTGCCAGCAGTTCACAGGGTCCTGAAGCTTTCTTT.

The chain carries TRBV7-6 and TRBJ2-2, with D maybe TRBD2 (6 bases). Trimming took 1 base from V and 4 from J, leaving 16 bases between them. The length of the CDR3 is 17 residues. CDR1 and CDR2 from the germline V gene are SGHVS and FNYEAQ. DNA of the CDR3: TGTGCCAGCAGCTTAGGAGGGTCGTCCGGGAGCACCGGGGAGCTGTTTTTT. It encodes CASSLGGSSGSTGELFF.

The J gene is TRBJ2-2, the V gene TRBV12-5, with 11 bases lining up with TRBD2. V lost 2 bases to trimming and J lost 7 bases; unmatched junction nucleotides: 6. Germline V gene data show CDR1 as LGHNT and CDR2 as FRNRAP. CDR3 size: 16 residues. The CDR3 region has the DNA TGTGCTAGTGGTTTGTTTAGCGGGGGGGCCGTCGGGGAGCTGTTTTTT. The encoded protein is CASGLFSGGAVGELFF.

The V call is TRBV7-2, the J call TRBJ1-2; D is possibly TRBD1 (6 bases). This CDR3 contains 16 residues. Trimming pared 1 base from V and 7 bases from J, leaving 19 bases between. Germline V gene data show CDR1 as SGHTA and CDR2 as FQGNSA. CDR3 loop: CASSLEVGQPDGGYTF. Here the CDR3 DNA reads TGTGCCAGCAGCTTAGAAGTCGGACAGCCGGATGGTGGCTACACCTTC.

This clone was found once. The CDR3 bases are TGTGCCAGCAGCCCCCGGGCGGGGGTTTATACCGGGGAGCTGTTTTTT. It encodes CASSPRAGVYTGELFF. This chain joins TRBV5-4 and TRBJ2-2; 7 bases map to TRBD2. Germline V lookup: CDR1 SGHNT, CDR2 YYREEE (reference sequence). The V gene end was trimmed by 4 bases and the J gene end by 5 bases; junction bases not matched to a gene: 11. The CDR3 extends over 16 amino acids.

The chain uses TRBV6-1 and TRBJ1-6; D remains unclear. Germline V CDR1 and CDR2: MNHNS, SASEGT. Trimming took off 2 bases at V and 5 bases at J, with 10 bases between the two ends. The CDR3 contains 15 residues. CDR3 amino acids: CASSELTTDNSPLHF. CDR3 nucleotides: TGTGCCAGCAGTGAACTGACAACCGATAATTCACCCCTCCACTTT.

The chain links TRBV13 to TRBJ1-2, with D possibly being TRBD1 (5 bases). In germline, CDR1 is PRHDT, CDR2 FYEKMQ (reference sequence). The V and J ends lost 5 bases and 0 bases respectively, with 22 bases between them. This CDR3 has 18 residues. As DNA, the CDR3 is TGTGCCAGCAGCACCCCCCCGGCGACAGCGTTTGCTAACTATGGCTACACCTTC. It yields the protein CASSTPPATAFANYGYTF.

This chain joins TRBV6-5 and TRBJ1-1; maybe TRBD1 (5 bases). This CDR3 has 13 residues. Per the germline V gene, CDR1 is MNHEY and CDR2 is SVGAGI. Trimming took 2 bases from V and 7 from J, leaving 11 bases between them. CDR3 protein: CASSYGGVGEAFF. DNA for the CDR3: TGTGCCAGCAGTTACGGAGGGGTGGGTGAAGCTTTCTTT.

Written as DNA, the CDR3 is TGTGCCAGCAGGCCGACAAGCCTTTCCTACGAGCAGTACTTC. It is translated as CASRPTSLSYEQYF. V gene TRBV7-8 combines with J gene TRBJ2-7; no reliable D call. Trimming cost V 6 bases and J 1 base, with 13 bases left between them. The CDR3 consists of 14 residues. The V gene's germline CDR1 is SGHVS and CDR2 FQNEAQ.

A remark on this clone: In the same sample, other DNA sequences code for this CDR3. This chain links TRBV4-1 with TRBJ2-5, with 10 bases identical to TRBD1. CDR1 and CDR2 from the germline V gene are MGHRA and YSYEKL. Trimming took 1 base from V and 4 from J; bases not matched to a gene: 3. This CDR3 contains 15 residues. This chain's CDR3 is CASSQGDRGGETQYF. CDR3 nucleotide sequence: TGCGCCAGCAGCCAAGGGGACAGGGGCGGAGAGACCCAGTACTTC.

This clone turned up a few times. In DNA form, the CDR3 reads TGTGCCAGCAGCTCACCAGGTTACGAGCAGTACTTC. Amino acid sequence: CASSSPGYEQYF. The V and J genes are TRBV7-3 and TRBJ2-7; D is undetermined. This CDR3 is built from 12 residues. V shed 4 bases and J shed 4 bases, with 8 bases lying between them. Germline V gene sequence: CDR1 SGHTA, CDR2 FQGTGA.

The chain uses TRBV15 and TRBJ2-3; 7 bases map to TRBD2. The CDR3 consists of 15 residues. V shed 0 bases, J shed 3 bases, and the junction held 3 bases outside the gene matches. Germline V gene lookup returns CDR1 LNHNV and CDR2 YYDKDF (reference sequence). CDR3 DNA sequence: TGTGCCACCAGCAGAGACGGGACTACTACAGATACGCAGTATTTT. It yields the protein CATSRDGTTTDTQYF.

This clone occurred a few times. The chain is built from TRBV4-1 and TRBJ1-2; TRBD1 matches 9 bases. The CDR3 spans 15 residues. The V and J ends lost 0 bases and 5 bases, in that order; junction bases with no gene match: 4. Germline-derived CDR1 and CDR2 are MGHRA and YSYEKL. CDR3 loop: CASSQDGTGKYGYTF. The CDR3 DNA sequence: TGCGCCAGCAGCCAAGATGGGACAGGGAAGTATGGCTACACCTTC.

In this sample, this clone turned up a few times. CDR3 nucleotides: TGCGCCAGCAGCCAAGCACACTCAGGGGCTGAAGCTTTCTTT. Amino acids: CASSQAHSGAEAFF. The rearrangement uses TRBV4-1 and TRBJ1-1; tentatively, D is TRBD1 (6 bases). The V gene lost 1 base and the J gene lost 6 bases, with 12 bases spanning the gap. The germline CDR1 and CDR2 sequences are MGHRA and YSYEKL. The CDR3 is 14 amino acids.